The 29 T cell receptor beta chains below were found in one sample sequenced in a study of blood T cell repertoires in COVID-19. Method: immunoSEQ multiplex PCR; TCRdb's copy keeps in-frame clones and lacks some. The profile shows over 130,000 clones, about 86% of them singletons. The sample comprised peripheral blood. The receptors originated from a man in his 70s with acute or convalescent COVID-19.

The chain recombines TRBV5-5 with TRBJ2-5; 9 bases map to TRBD2. The ends lost 3 bases at V and 2 bases at J; junction bases unmatched: 5. Germline CDR1 SGHKS, CDR2 YYEKEE (reference sequence). The CDR3 contains 15 residues. DNA for the CDR3: TGTGCCAGCAGCTATGCGGGAGGGGGGCAAGAGACCCAGTACTTC. Protein: CASSYAGGGQETQYF.

This clone was detected only once. The V and J genes are TRBV4-2 and TRBJ2-2, with 11 bases identical to TRBD2. This CDR3 is built from 19 residues. CDR1 LGHNA and CDR2 YNFKEQ come from the germline V gene. Germline trimming cut 0 bases from V and 4 bases from J; bases unmatched to any gene: 10. The CDR3 is CASSQEGLLAGGPTGELFF. The CDR3 DNA reads as TGTGCCAGCAGCCAAGAGGGTCTCCTAGCGGGAGGACCCACCGGGGAGCTGTTTTTT.

This clone was counted once. The genes are TRBV25-1 and TRBJ2-7; TRBD1 is a possible D gene (5 bases). V was clipped by 3 bases and J by 0 bases, with 15 bases between them. The CDR3 sequence is 16 residues long. The germline gives CDR1 MGHDK, CDR2 SYGVNS. The CDR3 bases are TGTGCCAGCAGTGACTTCAGGGCCGTAAGCTCCTACGAGCAGTACTTC. This codes for CASSDFRAVSSYEQYF.

The genes are TRBV28 and TRBJ1-2; 11 bases fit TRBD1. The CDR3 has 15 amino acids. Looked up from germline, CDR1 is MDHEN and CDR2 is SYDVKM. The trim removed 7 bases at V and 11 bases at J, leaving 15 bases unmatched. The CDR3 DNA follows: TGTGCCAGCACCTCCCGGATGTGGACAGGGGGCCGATACACCTTC. This encodes CASTSRMWTGGRYTF.

This chain connects TRBV5-5 to TRBJ2-7; 10 bases agree with TRBD2. V was clipped by 3 bases and J by 9 bases; unmatched bases: 6. CDR3 size: 13 residues. Per the germline V gene, CDR1 is SGHKS and CDR2 is YYEKEE (reference sequence). DNA of the CDR3: TGTGCCAGCAGCTCGACACTAGCGGGAACGCAGTACTTC. Translation: CASSSTLAGTQYF.

This rearrangement joins TRBV5-1 to TRBJ2-2, with D unclear. Per germline, CDR1 SGHRS and CDR2 YFSETQ. The CDR3 has 15 residues. Trimming removed 1 base at V and 0 bases at J, with 7 bases between. The CDR3 nucleotides are TGCGCCAGCAGCTTGACAGTCACGAACACCGGGGAGCTGTTTTTT. It codes for CASSLTVTNTGELFF. The whole variable domain, filled in from reference TRBV5-1 and TRBJ2-2, reads KAGVTQTPRYLIKTRGQQVTLSCSPISGHRSVSWYQQTPGQGLQFLFEYFSETQRNKGNFPGRFSGRQFSNSRSEMNVSTLELGDSALYLCASSLTVTNTGELFFGEGSRLTVL.

This sequence joins TRBV7-9 and TRBJ1-2; TRBD1 is a possible D gene (6 bases). The CDR3 contains 17 residues. V was cut by 1 base and J by 2 bases, with 17 bases left in between. CDR1 is SEHNR, CDR2 FQNEAQ, per germline (reference sequence). CDR3 sequence reads: CASSLDLIYQGNYGYTF. The CDR3 DNA follows: TGTGCCAGCAGCTTAGATCTCATTTACCAGGGGAACTATGGCTACACCTTC.

The chain joins TRBV24-1 to TRBJ2-3; possible D gene TRBD2, 5 bases. The V end lost 3 bases, the J end lost 0 bases, and 9 bases lay between the germline ends. The CDR3 is 15 residues long. Germline V CDR1 and CDR2: KGHDR, SFDVKD. CDR3 sequence: CATSDAGASTDTQYF. CDR3 sequence (DNA): TGTGCCACCAGTGATGCGGGTGCTAGCACAGATACGCAGTATTTT.

V gene TRBV28 combines with J gene TRBJ1-5; TRBD1 is a possible D gene (6 bases). The CDR3 length is 18 residues. V was shortened by 5 bases and J by 4 bases, with 24 bases between the two germline ends. Per germline, CDR1 MDHEN and CDR2 SYDVKM. CDR3 DNA sequence: TGTGCCAGCAGTCTTCGGGTATGGCAGGGGTCGTTAAATCAGCCCCAGCATTTT. The encoded protein is CASSLRVWQGSLNQPQHF.

The chain employs TRBV7-3 and TRBJ2-3, with TRBD2 matching 11 bases. Germline CDR1 is SGHTA and CDR2 is FQGTGA. The CDR3 extends over 17 amino acids. The ends lost 5 bases at V and 7 bases at J; junction bases unmatched: 14. This CDR3 is CASSTDGTSGSANTQYF. The CDR3 DNA sequence: TGTGCCAGCAGCACAGACGGAACTAGCGGGAGCGCAAATACGCAGTATTTT.

The chain joins TRBV5-1 to TRBJ2-7, with D perhaps matching TRBD1 (5 bases). CDR3 size: 14 residues. Germline CDR1 is SGHRS and CDR2 is YFSETQ. Trimming shortened V by 0 bases and J by 5 bases, and 12 bases separated the two germline ends. The CDR3: CASSLGRALDEQYF. DNA for the CDR3: TGCGCCAGCAGCTTGGGCAGGGCTTTAGACGAGCAGTACTTC.

The genes are TRBV18 and TRBJ1-5; D might be TRBD1 (6 bases). With 4 bases removed from V and 2 bases from J, the gap between germline ends came to 9 bases. Germline V gene sequence: CDR1 KGHSH, CDR2 LQKENI. The CDR3 totals 14 residues. CDR3 in amino acids: CASSRDTGNQPQHF. The CDR3 DNA is TGTGCCAGCTCACGGGACACGGGCAATCAGCCCCAGCATTTT.

The V and J genes are TRBV9 and TRBJ1-1; 7 bases map to TRBD1. CDR3 length equals 13 residues. The V gene's germline CDR1 is SGDLS and CDR2 YYNGEE. V shed 4 bases, J shed 4 bases, and the junction held 4 bases outside the gene matches. In nucleotides, the CDR3 is TGTGCCAGCAGCCGGGACAGTGTCACTGAAGCTTTCTTT. Translation: CASSRDSVTEAFF.

The J gene is TRBJ2-1, the V gene TRBV14; TRBD2 matches at 12 bases. J gave up 7 bases and V 0 bases, and 4 bases lay outside the gene matches. Looked up from germline, CDR1 is SGHDN and CDR2 is FVKESK. CDR3 size: 16 residues. The CDR3 is CASSQEFLAGGNEQFF. DNA of the CDR3: TGTGCCAGCAGCCAAGAGTTCCTAGCGGGAGGGAATGAGCAGTTCTTC.

The CDR3 DNA follows: TGTGCCAGCCGCGGGGGGGCGGTGGGGGAGACCCAGTACTTC. Translated, it gives CASRGGAVGETQYF. This chain links TRBV5-4 with TRBJ2-5, with 9 bases aligning to TRBD2. V lost 7 bases and J lost 5; bases outside the gene matches: 9. Germline-derived CDR1 and CDR2 are SGHNT and YYREEE (reference sequence). This CDR3 contains 14 residues.

This chain links TRBV7-2 with TRBJ1-4; a weak D match, TRBD1 (6 bases). Germline loops: CDR1 SGHTA, CDR2 FQGNSA. The CDR3 extends over 16 amino acids. V gave up 1 base and J gave up 5 bases, with 14 bases separating them. CDR3 coding DNA: TGTGCCAGCAGCTTAGGAAACAGGGCGAGGAATGAAAAACTGTTTTTT. Its translation is CASSLGNRARNEKLFF.

Only a few counts were recorded for this clone. This chain links TRBV7-8 with TRBJ2-2, with 12 nucleotides matching TRBD1. Trimming at V came to 6 bases and at J to 4 bases, leaving 3 bases not matched to a gene. Germline CDR1 reads SGHVS; CDR2 reads FQNEAQ. The CDR3 has 15 residues. The CDR3: CASRPGQGATGELFF. Here the CDR3 DNA reads TGTGCCAGCAGACCGGGACAGGGGGCCACCGGGGAGCTGTTTTTT.

Concerning this clone itself: Other DNA sequences in the same sample also yield this CDR3. The V and J genes are TRBV5-5 and TRBJ1-4, with D unresolved. V lost 0 bases and J 7 bases, leaving 10 bases between the germline ends. The CDR3 consists of 14 residues. Germline V lookup: CDR1 SGHKS, CDR2 YYEKEE (reference sequence). The CDR3 reads CASSLGGLGEKLFF. The CDR3 nucleotides are TGTGCCAGCAGCTTGGGCGGTTTGGGTGAAAAACTGTTTTTT.

The V gene is TRBV29-1, the J gene TRBJ1-1, with 7 bases fitting TRBD1. CDR3 length: 12 residues. The V gene end was trimmed by 5 bases and the J gene end by 4 bases; junction bases not matched to a gene: 4. Looked up from germline, CDR1 is SQVTM and CDR2 is ANQGSEA. The CDR3 nucleotides are TGCAGCGTTAAGACAGGGCCCACTGAAGCTTTCTTT. Encoded protein: CSVKTGPTEAFF.

CDR3 loop: CASSPKSGTTYNEQFF. The CDR3 region has the DNA TGCGCCAGCAGCCCTAAGTCCGGGACTACATACAATGAGCAGTTCTTC. V and J are TRBV4-1 and TRBJ2-1; 7 bases align to TRBD2. The CDR3 extends over 16 amino acids. CDR1 MGHRA and CDR2 YSYEKL come from the germline V gene. V lost 4 bases, J lost 4 bases, and 10 bases stayed unmatched.

The rearrangement joins TRBV6-5 to TRBJ2-7, with D perhaps TRBD2 (6 bases). V was shortened by 7 bases and J by 4 bases, with 14 bases between the two germline ends. Per germline, CDR1 MNHEY and CDR2 SVGAGI. The CDR3 is made up of 13 amino acids. The CDR3 nucleotides are TGTGCCAGCACTCCGTCCGGGGGTTACGAGCAGTACTTC. This codes for CASTPSGGYEQYF.

The V call is TRBV10-3, the J call TRBJ2-1; possible D gene TRBD1, 5 bases. V was shortened by 5 bases and J by 12 bases, with 14 bases between the two germline ends. Germline V CDR1 and CDR2: ENHRY, SYGVKD. This CDR3 is 12 amino acids long. CDR3 sequence: CAISPPDRGQFF. For the CDR3, the DNA is TGTGCCATCAGTCCCCCTGATAGGGGGCAGTTCTTC.

The chain has TRBV2 and TRBJ1-6, with 8 nucleotides matching TRBD1. Germline V gene lookup returns CDR1 SNHLY and CDR2 FYNNEI. CDR3 length equals 13 residues. J lost 9 bases, V lost 6 bases, and 4 bases had no gene match. The DNA for the CDR3 is TGTGCCAGCAGAGGGACAGGTGGTTCACCCCTCCACTTT. It codes for CASRGTGGSPLHF. Looking up the rest from reference TRBV2 and TRBJ1-6 gives the full variable domain: EPEVTQTPSHQVTQMGQEVILRCVPISNHLYFYWYRQILGQKVEFLVSFYNNEISEKSEIFDDQFSVERPDGSNFTLKIRSTKLEDSAMYFCASRGTGGSPLHFGNGTRLTVT.

The chain joins TRBV27 to TRBJ1-4; 10 bases agree with TRBD1. Germline CDR1 and CDR2: MNHEY and SMNVEV (reference sequence). The CDR3 length is 14 residues. With V trimmed by 4 bases and J by 5 bases, 1 base remained unmatched. CDR3 in DNA: TGTGCCAGCAGTTGGACAGGGGGGAATGAAAAACTGTTTTTT. Its translation is CASSWTGGNEKLFF.

The rearrangement links TRBV7-9 to TRBJ2-3; perhaps TRBD1 as D (6 bases). The germline gives CDR1 SEHNR, CDR2 FQNEAQ (reference sequence). The CDR3 is 14 amino acids. The V end was cut by 5 bases, the J end by 2 bases, with 11 bases between. The CDR3 sequence: CASSLQGYTDTQYF. The CDR3 region has the DNA TGTGCCAGCAGCCTTCAGGGGTACACAGATACGCAGTATTTT. Full variable domain (rest looked up from reference TRBV7-9 and TRBJ2-3): DTGVSQNPRHKITKRGQNVTFRCDPISEHNRLYWYRQTLGQGPEFLTYFQNEAQLEKSRLLSDRFSAERPKGSFSTLEIQRTEQGDSAMYLCASSLQGYTDTQYFGPGTRLTVL.

The rearrangement joins TRBV5-4 to TRBJ1-2, with a tentative D call TRBD1 (5 bases). The ends were cut back, 0 bases at V and 0 bases at J, with 9 bases in the middle. CDR3 length: 15 residues. The V gene's germline CDR1 is SGHNT and CDR2 YYREEE (reference sequence). CDR3: CASSLAGGSNYGYTF. CDR3 bases: TGTGCCAGCAGCTTGGCGGGGGGTTCTAACTATGGCTACACCTTC.

The chain recombines TRBV6-5 with TRBJ2-2; 7 bases line up with TRBD2. Germline V gives CDR1 MNHEY, CDR2 SVGAGI. The junction had 6 bases not matched to a gene; V was cut back by 5 bases and J by 3 bases. This CDR3 is 15 amino acids long. The CDR3 is CASSPSGGYTGELFF. DNA for the CDR3: TGTGCCAGCAGTCCATCGGGGGGTTACACCGGGGAGCTGTTTTTT.

The chain links TRBV7-2 to TRBJ2-1; 8 bases line up with TRBD1. The CDR3 length is 11 residues. The germline gives CDR1 SGHTA, CDR2 FQGNSA. V gave up 2 bases and J gave up 16 bases; unmatched junction bases: 4. The CDR3 reads CASSLRDRFFF. CDR3 coding DNA: TGTGCCAGCAGCTTACGGGACAGGTTTTTCTTC. The full variable domain, rest sourced from reference TRBV7-2 and TRBJ2-1, is GAGVSQSPSNKVTEKGKDVELRCDPISGHTALYWYRQSLGQGLEFLIYFQGNSAPDKSGLPSDRFSAERTGGSVSTLTIQRTQQEDSAVYLCASSLRDRFFFGPGTRLTVL.

The rearrangement links TRBV5-8 to TRBJ1-2; 11 bases align to TRBD1. V gave up 4 bases and J gave up 8 bases; unmatched junction bases: 4. This CDR3 is built from 13 residues. Per germline, CDR1 SGHTS and CDR2 YDEGEE. CDR3: CASSQDRGLGYTF. The CDR3 bases are TGTGCCAGCAGCCAGGACAGGGGGCTCGGCTACACCTTC.